One and the same sample provided the 10 T cell receptor beta chains below, sequenced in a study of blood T cell repertoires in COVID-19. Only in-frame clones appear in the TCRdb table, and some are missing; sequencing was by immunoSEQ multiplex PCR. The table lists roughly 140,000 clones, 60% to 80% of them singletons. The specimen was peripheral blood. These receptors were collected from a man over 45 with active or convalescent COVID-19.

V and J are TRBV29-1 and TRBJ1-1; a possible D gene is TRBD1 (5 bases). The CDR3 loop spans 12 amino acids. Germline values: CDR1 SQVTM, CDR2 ANQGSEA. Trimming removed 7 bases from V and 5 bases from J, with 14 bases in between. The CDR3 bases are TGCAGCGCCCAGGGAAGAGAAACTGAAGCTTTCTTT. Translation: CSAQGRETEAFF. Combining the CDR3 with reference TRBV29-1 and TRBJ1-1 gives the whole variable domain SAVISQKPSRDICQRGTSLTIQCQVDSQVTMMFWYRQQPGQSLTLIATANQGSEATYESGFVIDKFPISRPNLTFSTLTVSNMSPEDSSIYLCSAQGRETEAFFGQGTRLTVV.

The genes are TRBV27 and TRBJ2-3; 7 bases agree with TRBD2. The CDR3 runs to 17 residues. Germline CDR1 reads MNHEY; CDR2 reads SMNVEV (reference sequence). The V and J ends lost 3 bases and 3 bases, in that order; junction bases with no gene match: 12. The DNA for the CDR3 is TGTGCCAGCAGTTTCTCCGGGTGGGTTAGCGGGACAGATACGCAGTATTTT. Its protein is CASSFSGWVSGTDTQYF.

The genes are TRBV28 and TRBJ2-1, with D maybe TRBD2 (6 bases). The length of the CDR3 is 14 residues. Trimming pared 8 bases from V and 2 bases from J, leaving 13 bases between. The germline V gene has CDR1 MDHEN and CDR2 SYDVKM. The chain's CDR3 is CASALWGAYNEQFF. CDR3 DNA sequence: TGTGCCAGCGCCTTATGGGGGGCCTACAATGAGCAGTTCTTC.

The V and J genes are TRBV5-4 and TRBJ1-1; 11 bases are shared with TRBD1. CDR3 length: 13 residues. Trimming took 5 bases from V and 5 from J; bases not matched to a gene: 2. Germline CDR1 is SGHNT and CDR2 is YYREEE (reference sequence). The CDR3, as DNA: TGTGCCAGCAGATGGGACAGGGGGACTGAAGCTTTCTTT. This gives the protein CASRWDRGTEAFF.

This clone was observed a few times. The rearrangement uses TRBV5-6 and TRBJ1-6, with TRBD1 matching over 7 bases. The V gene end was trimmed by 4 bases and the J gene end by 3 bases; junction bases not matched to a gene: 7. This CDR3 is built from 16 residues. Germline V CDR1 and CDR2: SGHDT, YYEEEE. CDR3 sequence reads: CASSRGDSNYNSPLHF. DNA of the CDR3: TGTGCCAGCAGCCGAGGGGACAGTAACTATAATTCACCCCTCCACTTT.

This clone qualifies as medium-sized (0.01 to 0.1%). Within the sample, other DNA sequences also encode this same CDR3. The V call is TRBV7-3, the J call TRBJ2-5; no reliable D call. The CDR3 has 13 residues. The V end was cut by 6 bases, the J end by 5 bases, with 13 bases between. Looked up from germline, CDR1 is SGHTA and CDR2 is FQGTGA. CDR3 DNA sequence: TGTGCCAGCAGTCCTCTTGAGGAGGAGACCCAGTACTTC. Its translation: CASSPLEEETQYF.

The V gene is TRBV28, the J gene TRBJ1-6, with TRBD1 as a possible D gene (5 bases). This CDR3 spans 13 amino acids. Germline values: CDR1 MDHEN, CDR2 SYDVKM. V shed 7 bases and J shed 9 bases, with 13 bases lying between them. CDR3 region: CASTIGVGSPLHF. DNA of the CDR3: TGTGCCAGCACGATAGGGGTCGGTTCACCCCTCCACTTT.

This clone turned up a few times. The gene calls are TRBV28 and TRBJ1-3; perhaps TRBD1 as D (6 bases). Looked up from germline, CDR1 is MDHEN and CDR2 is SYDVKM. The V end lost 11 bases, the J end lost 0 bases, and 23 bases lay between the germline ends. There are 17 residues in the CDR3. The chain's CDR3 is CAGGAGGSFHSGNTIYF. For the CDR3, the DNA is TGTGCCGGGGGTGCGGGGGGCTCCTTCCACTCTGGAAACACCATATATTTT.

This chain's CDR3 is CASSFMPQGNQPQHF. CDR3 DNA: TGCGCCAGCAGCTTTATGCCACAGGGAAATCAGCCCCAGCATTTT. This chain joins TRBV5-1 and TRBJ1-5; possibly TRBD1 for D (6 bases). V shed 2 bases and J shed 4 bases, with 13 bases lying between them. This CDR3 is 15 amino acids long. Germline assignment: CDR1 SGHRS and CDR2 YFSETQ.

The sample holds many counts of this clone. This chain links TRBV9 with TRBJ1-2; the match to TRBD1 covers 7 bases. Germline trimming cut 3 bases from V and 0 bases from J; bases unmatched to any gene: 5. The CDR3 totals 15 residues. Germline CDR1 and CDR2: SGDLS and YYNGEE. In DNA form, the CDR3 reads TGTGCCAGCAGCGGCCAGGGGGGAACTAACTATGGCTACACCTTC. It translates to CASSGQGGTNYGYTF.